This T cell receptor (beta chain) is drawn from a study of identical twins. CDR3 length equals 15 residues. Germline values: CDR1 SGDLS, CDR2 YYNGEE. J was trimmed by 5 bases and V by 0 bases; bases with no gene match: 7. In TCRdb, the 5' RACE reads were re-called with MiXCR into one record per CDR3 protein. The table includes hundreds of thousands of distinct CDR3 sequences, 20% to 25% detected once. These same data were also listed under a study on T cells expressing NK-cell markers. Per that paper: No clear determination of HCMV specificity was made for expanded NKG2C+ T cell clones.

This chain joins TRBV9 and TRBJ2-5, with 7 bases aligning to TRBD2. The clonotype comes from a young woman in good health. The material sequenced was CD4+ T cells sorted from blood. The CDR3 loop is CASSVGVARGETQYF. The CDR3 DNA sequence: TGTGCCAGCAGCGTAGGGGTGGCGCGGGGGGAGACCCAGTACTTC.